The 8 T cell receptor beta chains below all came from one sample that was sequenced in a study of PD-1 blockade in classical Hodgkin lymphoma. Each patient's relapse followed autologous stem cell transplantation, and brentuximab vedotin exposure varied. Here immunoSEQ multiplex PCR was the method, and the copy in TCRdb shows in-frame clones only, minus some. The repertoire holds roughly 150,000 clones, with approximately 80% as singletons. Here the sequenced sample was peripheral blood mononuclear cells (PBMCs), taken before the second cycle of nivolumab. The receptors derive from a human donor with classical Hodgkin lymphoma.

The chain recombines TRBV27 with TRBJ2-1; D gene unclear. Looked up from germline, CDR1 is MNHEY and CDR2 is SMNVEV (reference sequence). The CDR3 has 14 amino acids. Deletions cut 4 bases from V and 2 bases from J, with 9 bases between. The DNA of the CDR3 is TGTGCCAGCAGTTCCTCCTGGCCCTACAATGAGCAGTTCTTC. This gives the protein CASSSSWPYNEQFF.

The chain links TRBV10-3 to TRBJ2-7; D may correspond to TRBD1 or TRBD2 (5 bases each). CDR1 is ENHRY and CDR2 is SYGVKD in the germline V gene. Trimming stripped 2 bases from V and 2 bases from J, with 16 bases between. This CDR3 comprises 16 residues. In nucleotides, the CDR3 is TGTGCCATCAGTGAGCCGGGACGGACACGGCCCTACGAGCAGTACTTC. This translates into CAISEPGRTRPYEQYF.

The sample holds a few counts of this clone. V and J are TRBV5-1 and TRBJ2-1, with D maybe TRBD2 (6 bases). The CDR3 covers 15 residues. The germline V gene encodes CDR1 SGHRS and CDR2 YFSETQ. Trimming shortened V by 0 bases and J by 0 bases, and 7 bases separated the two germline ends. The CDR3 is CASSLDGSSYNEQFF. The CDR3 DNA sequence: TGCGCCAGCAGCTTGGACGGGAGCTCCTACAATGAGCAGTTCTTC.

This clone was observed a few times. V gene TRBV18 combines with J gene TRBJ1-2; D is unclear. CDR3 size: 16 residues. Trimming cost V 2 bases and J 3 bases, with 16 bases left between them. The germline V gene has CDR1 KGHSH and CDR2 LQKENI. The DNA for the CDR3 is TGTGCCAGCTCACCAGGCCCTTCGGAGGGTGACTATGGCTACACCTTC. As protein: CASSPGPSEGDYGYTF.

V usage is TRBV27 and J usage is TRBJ2-7; 7 bases agree with TRBD1. CDR1 and CDR2 (germline): MNHEY, SMNVEV (reference sequence). The CDR3 has 14 amino acids. Germline trimming cut 5 bases from V and 2 bases from J; bases unmatched to any gene: 6. This CDR3 reads CASSPRTGPYEQYF. In DNA, the CDR3 is TGTGCCAGCAGTCCAAGGACAGGACCCTACGAGCAGTACTTC.

The V call is TRBV5-1, the J call TRBJ2-3; TRBD2 agrees at 8 bases. This CDR3 is 14 amino acids long. V dropped 4 bases and J dropped 0; count of bases not matched to a gene: 1. The germline gives CDR1 SGHRS, CDR2 YFSETQ. In DNA, the CDR3 is TGCGCCAGCAGCAGCGGGGGAAGCACAGATACGCAGTATTTT. Its translation is CASSSGGSTDTQYF.

This chain connects TRBV18 to TRBJ2-7, with 8 bases lining up with TRBD2. Trimming removed 0 bases from V and 2 bases from J; junction bases left unmatched: 0. The CDR3 length is 14 residues. Germline V gene lookup returns CDR1 KGHSH and CDR2 LQKENI. CDR3 residues: CASSPPSGTYEQYF. The CDR3 bases are TGTGCCAGCTCACCACCTAGCGGGACCTACGAGCAGTACTTC.

As DNA, the CDR3 is TGCGCCAGCAGCTTGGCGCAGGATGGCTATGGCTACACCTTC. Translation: CASSLAQDGYGYTF. The chain joins TRBV5-1 to TRBJ1-2; no clear D. Germline values: CDR1 SGHRS, CDR2 YFSETQ. Trimming cost V 0 bases and J 4 bases, with 10 bases left between them. This CDR3 is built from 14 residues. Based on the CDR3 plus reference TRBV5-1 and TRBJ1-2, the full variable domain is KAGVTQTPRYLIKTRGQQVTLSCSPISGHRSVSWYQQTPGQGLQFLFEYFSETQRNKGNFPGRFSGRQFSNSRSEMNVSTLELGDSALYLCASSLAQDGYGYTFGSGTRLTVV.